One sample yielded the 9 T cell receptor beta chains listed below, sequenced in a study of CD8 T cells in ankylosing spondylitis. Using its own MiXCR run on the 5' RACE reads, TCRdb lists one record per CDR3 protein. The sample holds about 24,000 distinct CDR3 sequences, about a sixth seen once. Sequenced sample: blood. All receptors derive from a male donor with ankylosing spondylitis or in good health (not recorded which).

This clonotype was found many times. The chain combines TRBV2 with TRBJ2-3, with a weak D call TRBD1 (5 bases). This CDR3 region has 13 residues. V was shortened by 3 bases and J by 9 bases, with 13 bases between the two germline ends. CDR1 and CDR2 (germline): SNHLY, FYNNEI. This chain's CDR3 is CASSDLKAGTQYF. Here the CDR3 DNA reads TGTGCCAGCAGTGACTTGAAGGCAGGGACGCAGTATTTT.

This clonotype showed up just a few times. The V and J genes are TRBV7-2 and TRBJ2-3; TRBD1 aligns across 9 bases. V was pared by 3 bases and J by 3 bases, with 4 bases of the junction left unmatched. CDR3 length: 15 amino acids. The V gene's germline CDR1 is SGHTA and CDR2 FQGNSA. The CDR3 bases are TGTGCCAGCAGCTTGTGGGGACAGGGAACAGATACGCAGTATTTT. It encodes CASSLWGQGTDTQYF.

This clonotype was picked up many times. The J gene is TRBJ2-5, the V gene TRBV5-1; 8 nucleotides line up with TRBD2. CDR1 and CDR2 from the germline V gene are SGHRS and YFSETQ. The ends lost 0 bases at V and 5 bases at J; junction bases unmatched: 6. CDR3 length equals 15 residues. The CDR3 nucleotides are TGCGCCAGCAGCTTGGTTTTAGCGGGATTGGAGACCCAGTACTTC. It translates to CASSLVLAGLETQYF.

This clonotype was seen ten or more times. The rearrangement joins TRBV7-3 to TRBJ1-1, with D possibly matching TRBD1 (6 bases). The germline CDR1 and CDR2 sequences are SGHTA and FQGTGA. V was cut by 6 bases and J by 4 bases, with 15 bases left in between. This CDR3 region has 14 residues. The CDR3 DNA is TGTGCCAGCAGTCCAAACCAGGGGTTCACTGAAGCTTTCTTT. As protein: CASSPNQGFTEAFF.

This clonotype was seen ten or more times. The chain carries TRBV4-3 and TRBJ2-5; 8 bases map to TRBD1. CDR1 is LGHNA and CDR2 is YSLEER in the germline V gene. CDR3 length: 15 amino acids. V lost 0 bases to trimming and J lost 4 bases; unmatched junction nucleotides: 4. The CDR3 nucleotides are TGCGCCAGCAGCCAAGATCCAGGGGGCAGAGAGACCCAGTACTTC. It codes for CASSQDPGGRETQYF.

This clonotype was seen more than once but under ten times. V gene TRBV7-2 combines with J gene TRBJ2-3, with 11 nucleotides matching TRBD2. The V gene end was trimmed by 3 bases and the J gene end by 0 bases; junction bases not matched to a gene: 5. The CDR3 has 17 residues. From germline, CDR1 is SGHTA and CDR2 FQGNSA. The CDR3 reads CASSFSSGGPSTDTQYF. The CDR3 DNA sequence: TGTGCCAGCAGCTTCTCTAGCGGGGGGCCTAGCACAGATACGCAGTATTTT.

This clonotype was recorded a few times. The chain combines TRBV6-5 with TRBJ2-5; 7 nucleotides align to TRBD2. From germline, CDR1 is MNHEY and CDR2 SVGAGI. The CDR3 totals 17 residues. With V trimmed by 2 bases and J by 8 bases, 17 bases remained unmatched. CDR3 nucleotides: TGTGCCAGCAGTTACACGGCCCGGGAGCGGGACGGAGGAACCCAGTACTTC. Its protein is CASSYTARERDGGTQYF.

This clonotype was recorded a few times. This rearrangement joins TRBV24-1 to TRBJ2-5; D gene uncertain. Germline CDR1 reads KGHDR; CDR2 reads SFDVKD. V lost 1 base, J lost 2 bases, and 10 bases lay in between. The CDR3 contains 15 residues. The CDR3 sequence is CATSDFVVGQETQYF. As DNA, the CDR3 is TGTGCCACCAGTGATTTTGTAGTTGGGCAAGAGACCCAGTACTTC.

This clonotype has a count of ten or more. The chain joins TRBV5-1 to TRBJ2-7; tentative D call: TRBD2 (6 bases). The CDR3 extends over 13 amino acids. V gave up 4 bases and J gave up 5 bases, with 13 bases separating them. Germline loops: CDR1 SGHRS, CDR2 YFSETQ. DNA of the CDR3: TGCGCCAGCAGCACCGTTCGCGGGGACGAGCAGTACTTC. This translates into CASSTVRGDEQYF.